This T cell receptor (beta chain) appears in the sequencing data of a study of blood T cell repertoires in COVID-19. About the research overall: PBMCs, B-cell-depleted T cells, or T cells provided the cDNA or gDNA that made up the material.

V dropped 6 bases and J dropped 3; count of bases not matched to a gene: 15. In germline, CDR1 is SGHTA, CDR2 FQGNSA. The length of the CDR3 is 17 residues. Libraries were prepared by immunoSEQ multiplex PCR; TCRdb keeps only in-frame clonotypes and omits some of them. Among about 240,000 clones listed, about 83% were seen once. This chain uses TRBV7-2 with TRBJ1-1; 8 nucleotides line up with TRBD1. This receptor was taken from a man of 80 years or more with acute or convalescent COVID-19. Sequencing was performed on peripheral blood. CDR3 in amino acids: CASRQTGAGGGYTEAFF. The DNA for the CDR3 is TGTGCCAGCAGGCAGACAGGGGCCGGCGGCGGATACACTGAAGCTTTCTTT.